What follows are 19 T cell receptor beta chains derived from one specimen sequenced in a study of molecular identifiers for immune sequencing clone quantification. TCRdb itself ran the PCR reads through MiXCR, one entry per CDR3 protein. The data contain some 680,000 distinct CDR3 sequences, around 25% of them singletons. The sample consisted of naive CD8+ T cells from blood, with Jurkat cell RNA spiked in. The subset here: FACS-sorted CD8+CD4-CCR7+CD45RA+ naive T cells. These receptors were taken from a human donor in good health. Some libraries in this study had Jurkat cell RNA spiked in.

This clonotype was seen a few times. CDR3 nucleotide sequence: TGCGCCAGCAGTGATAACAGGACACCACGCTCCTACGAGCAGTACTTC. This sequence encodes CASSDNRTPRSYEQYF. The rearrangement joins TRBV10-1 to TRBJ2-7, with D perhaps matching TRBD1 (5 bases). Germline assignment: CDR1 WNHNN and CDR2 SYGVQD (reference sequence). V was pared by 3 bases and J by 0 bases, with 15 bases between. The CDR3 sequence is 16 residues long.

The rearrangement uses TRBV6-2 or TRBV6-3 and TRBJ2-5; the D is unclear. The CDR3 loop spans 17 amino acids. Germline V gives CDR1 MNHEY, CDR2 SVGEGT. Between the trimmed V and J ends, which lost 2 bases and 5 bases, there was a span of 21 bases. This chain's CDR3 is CASSYPPTTDVSETQYF. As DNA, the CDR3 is TGTGCCAGCAGTTACCCTCCGACAACGGATGTTTCGGAGACCCAGTACTTC.

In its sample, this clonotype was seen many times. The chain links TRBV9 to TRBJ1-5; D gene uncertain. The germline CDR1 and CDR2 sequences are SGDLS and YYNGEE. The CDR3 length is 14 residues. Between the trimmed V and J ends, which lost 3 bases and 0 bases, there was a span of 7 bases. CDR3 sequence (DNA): TGTGCCAGCAGCGATGCGTATAGCAATCAGCCCCAGCATTTT. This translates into CASSDAYSNQPQHF.

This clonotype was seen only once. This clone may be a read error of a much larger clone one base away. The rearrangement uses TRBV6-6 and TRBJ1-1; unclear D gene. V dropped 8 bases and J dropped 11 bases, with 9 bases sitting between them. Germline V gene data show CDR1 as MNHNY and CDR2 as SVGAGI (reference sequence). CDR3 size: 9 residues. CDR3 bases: TGTGCCAGCCCCCCCCCCGCTTTCTTT. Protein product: CASPPPAFF.

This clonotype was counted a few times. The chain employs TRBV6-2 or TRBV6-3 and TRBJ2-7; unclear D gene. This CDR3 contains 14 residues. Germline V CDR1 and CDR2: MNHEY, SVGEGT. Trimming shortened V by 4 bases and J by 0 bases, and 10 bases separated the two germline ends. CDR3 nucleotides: TGTGCCAGCAGTTTACTGGGCTACTCCTACGAGCAGTACTTC. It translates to CASSLLGYSYEQYF.

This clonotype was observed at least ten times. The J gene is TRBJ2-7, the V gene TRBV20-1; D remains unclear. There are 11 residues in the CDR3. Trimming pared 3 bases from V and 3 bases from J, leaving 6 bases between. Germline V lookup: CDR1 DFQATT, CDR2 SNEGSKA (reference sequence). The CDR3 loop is CSASISYEQYF. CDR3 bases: TGCAGTGCTAGCATAAGCTACGAGCAGTACTTC.

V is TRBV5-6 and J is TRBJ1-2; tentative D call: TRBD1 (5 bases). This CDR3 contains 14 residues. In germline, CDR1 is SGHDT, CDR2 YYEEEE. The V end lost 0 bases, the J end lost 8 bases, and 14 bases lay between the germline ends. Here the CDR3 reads CASSLDGGESGYTF. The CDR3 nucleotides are TGTGCCAGCAGCTTGGATGGAGGGGAATCGGGCTACACCTTC.

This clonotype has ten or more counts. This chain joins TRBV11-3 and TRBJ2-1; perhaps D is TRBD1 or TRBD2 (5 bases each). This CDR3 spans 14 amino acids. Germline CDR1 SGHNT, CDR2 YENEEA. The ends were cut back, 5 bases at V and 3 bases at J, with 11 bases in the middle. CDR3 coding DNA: TGTGCCAGCAGCCCAGGGAGAAGCTACAATGAGCAGTTCTTC. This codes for CASSPGRSYNEQFF.

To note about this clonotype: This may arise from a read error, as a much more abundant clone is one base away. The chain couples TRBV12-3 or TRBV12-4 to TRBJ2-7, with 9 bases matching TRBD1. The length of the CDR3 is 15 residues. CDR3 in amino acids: CASRAGGQGVYEQCF. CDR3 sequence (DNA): TGTGCCAGCAGAGCCGGGGGACAGGGAGTCTACGAGCAGTGCTTC.

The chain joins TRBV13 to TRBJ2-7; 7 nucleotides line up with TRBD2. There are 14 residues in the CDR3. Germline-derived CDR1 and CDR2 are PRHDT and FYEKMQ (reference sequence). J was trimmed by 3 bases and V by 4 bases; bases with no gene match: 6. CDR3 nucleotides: TGTGCCAGCAGCTCCTTCCGGGAGGACTACGAGCAGTACTTC. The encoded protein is CASSSFREDYEQYF.

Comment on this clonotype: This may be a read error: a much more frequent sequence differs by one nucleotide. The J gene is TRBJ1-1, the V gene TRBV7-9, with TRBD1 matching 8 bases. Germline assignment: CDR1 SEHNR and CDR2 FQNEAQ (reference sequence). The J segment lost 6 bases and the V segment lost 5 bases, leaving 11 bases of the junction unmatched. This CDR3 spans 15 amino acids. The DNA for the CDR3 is TGTGCCAGCAGCACCGCCGACAGGGGAGAGCCTGAAGCTTTCTTT. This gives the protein CASSTADRGEPEAFF.

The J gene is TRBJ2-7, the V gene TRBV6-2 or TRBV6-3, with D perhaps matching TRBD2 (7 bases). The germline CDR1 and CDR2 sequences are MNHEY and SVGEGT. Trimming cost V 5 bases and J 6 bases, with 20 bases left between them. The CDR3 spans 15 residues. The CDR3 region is CASSQFRGAFGEQYF. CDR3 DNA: TGTGCCAGCAGTCAGTTTCGGGGGGCCTTTGGCGAGCAGTACTTC.

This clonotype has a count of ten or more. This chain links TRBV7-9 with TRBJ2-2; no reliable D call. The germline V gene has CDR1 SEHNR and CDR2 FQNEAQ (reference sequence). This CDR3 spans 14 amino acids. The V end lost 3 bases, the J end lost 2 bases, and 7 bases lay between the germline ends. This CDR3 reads CASSFSRNTGELFF. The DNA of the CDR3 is TGTGCCAGCAGCTTTTCAAGAAACACCGGGGAGCTGTTTTTT.

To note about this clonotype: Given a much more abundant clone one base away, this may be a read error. The CDR3 sequence: CASGQPGQEEPQYF. The CDR3 region has the DNA TGTGCCAGCGGCCAACCGGGCCAAGAAGAGCCCCAGTACTTC. The chain uses TRBV7-9 and TRBJ2-5; D unclear. Germline V CDR1 and CDR2: SEHNR, FQNEAQ (reference sequence). CDR3 length: 14 residues. Supplemented by reference TRBV7-9 and TRBJ2-5, the full variable domain reads DTGVSQNPRHKITKRGQNVTFRCDPISEHNRLYWYRQTLGQGPEFLTYFQNEAQLEKSRLLSDRFSAERPKGSFSTLEIQRTEQGDSAMYLCASGQPGQEEPQYFGPGTRLLVL.

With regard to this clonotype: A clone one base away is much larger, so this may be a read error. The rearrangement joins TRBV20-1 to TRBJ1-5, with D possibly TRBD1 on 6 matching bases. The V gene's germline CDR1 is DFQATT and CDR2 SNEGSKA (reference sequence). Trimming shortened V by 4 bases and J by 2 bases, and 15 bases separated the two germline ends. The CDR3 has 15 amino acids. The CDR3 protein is CSAIKQGWGNQPQHF. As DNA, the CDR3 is TGCAGTGCTATCAAACAGGGTTGGGGCAATCAGCCCCAGCATTTT.

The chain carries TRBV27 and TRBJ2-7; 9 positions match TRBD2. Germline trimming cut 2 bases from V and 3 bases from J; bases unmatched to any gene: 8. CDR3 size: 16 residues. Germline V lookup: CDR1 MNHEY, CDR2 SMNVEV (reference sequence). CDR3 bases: TGTGCCAGCAGTTTAGTAGGCCCTAGCGGGAACTACGAGCAGTACTTC. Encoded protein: CASSLVGPSGNYEQYF.

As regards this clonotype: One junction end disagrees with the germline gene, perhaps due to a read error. In nucleotides, the CDR3 is TGCGCCAGCAGGGACAGGACAGGGACGATTACTGAAGCTATCTTT. It encodes CASRDRTGTITEAIF. This sequence joins TRBV4-1 and TRBJ1-1; 8 nucleotides match TRBD1. Per the germline V gene, CDR1 is MGHRA and CDR2 is YSYEKL. This CDR3 comprises 15 residues.

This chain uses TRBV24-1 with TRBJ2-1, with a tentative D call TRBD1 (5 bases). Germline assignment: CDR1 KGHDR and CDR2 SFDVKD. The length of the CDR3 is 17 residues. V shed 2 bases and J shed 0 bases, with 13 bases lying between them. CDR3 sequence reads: CATSDSLGHSSYNEQFF. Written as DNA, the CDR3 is TGTGCCACCAGTGATTCCCTAGGACACAGCTCCTACAATGAGCAGTTCTTC.

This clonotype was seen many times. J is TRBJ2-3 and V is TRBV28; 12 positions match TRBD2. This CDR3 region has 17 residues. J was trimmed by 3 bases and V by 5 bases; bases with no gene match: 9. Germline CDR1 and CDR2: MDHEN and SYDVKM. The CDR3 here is CASSHTGTSGPTDTQYF. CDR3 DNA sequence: TGTGCCAGCAGTCACACAGGGACTAGCGGGCCGACAGATACGCAGTATTTT.